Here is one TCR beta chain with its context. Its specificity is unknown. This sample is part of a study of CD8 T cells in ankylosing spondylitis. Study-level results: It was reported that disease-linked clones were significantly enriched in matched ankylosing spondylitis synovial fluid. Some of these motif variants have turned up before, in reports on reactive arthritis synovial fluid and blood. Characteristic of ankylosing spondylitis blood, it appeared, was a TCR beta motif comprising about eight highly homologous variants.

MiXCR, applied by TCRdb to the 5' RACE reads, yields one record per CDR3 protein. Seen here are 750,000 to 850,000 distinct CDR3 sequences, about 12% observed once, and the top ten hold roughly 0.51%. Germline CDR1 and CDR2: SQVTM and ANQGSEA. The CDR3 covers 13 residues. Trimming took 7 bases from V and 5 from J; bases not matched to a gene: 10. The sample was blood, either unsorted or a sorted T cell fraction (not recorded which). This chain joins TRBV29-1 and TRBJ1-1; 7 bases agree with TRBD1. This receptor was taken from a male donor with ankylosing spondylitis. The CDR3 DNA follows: TGCAGCGGGGCCCCAGGGGGGGGGACTGAAGCTTTCTTT. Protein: CSGAPGGGTEAFF.